The T cell receptor (beta chain) described here comes from a study of T-cell reconstitution after alpha-beta-depleted transplantation in children. Unique molecular identifiers were used to barcode this TCRbeta library. TCRdb reanalysed the PCR reads using MiXCR and keeps one entry per CDR3 protein. Of 200,000 to 250,000 distinct CDR3 sequences listed, roughly 11% were seen once; the top ten hold over 25%. Germline CDR1 is SGHVS and CDR2 is FNYEAQ. After removal of 5 bases from V and 7 bases from J, the junction contained 4 bases not matched to a gene. The CDR3 is 13 residues long. This clonotype appeared a few times.

The TCR sequence derives from a child under three years old with acute myeloid leukemia, due to receive a stem cell transplant. J is TRBJ2-2 and V is TRBV7-6, with 7 bases aligning to TRBD1. The sequencing here drew on PBMCs, taken before TCRalphabeta/CD19-depleted stem cell transplant. For the CDR3, the DNA is TGTGCCAGCAGCATAGACAGGGTCGGGGAGCTGTTTTTT. Amino acid sequence: CASSIDRVGELFF.